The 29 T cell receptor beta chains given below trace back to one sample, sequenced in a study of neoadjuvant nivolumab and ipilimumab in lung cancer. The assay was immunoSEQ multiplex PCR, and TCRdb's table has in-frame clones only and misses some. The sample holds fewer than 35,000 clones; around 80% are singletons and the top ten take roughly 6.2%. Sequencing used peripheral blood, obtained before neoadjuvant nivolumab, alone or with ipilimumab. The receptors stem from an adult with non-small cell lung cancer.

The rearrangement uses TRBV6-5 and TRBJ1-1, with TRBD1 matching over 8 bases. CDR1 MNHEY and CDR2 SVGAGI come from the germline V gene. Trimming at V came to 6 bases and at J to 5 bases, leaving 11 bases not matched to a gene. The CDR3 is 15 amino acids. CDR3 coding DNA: TGTGCCAGCAGCCACGCCCGGGACAGGTCAACTGAAGCTTTCTTT. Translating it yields CASSHARDRSTEAFF.

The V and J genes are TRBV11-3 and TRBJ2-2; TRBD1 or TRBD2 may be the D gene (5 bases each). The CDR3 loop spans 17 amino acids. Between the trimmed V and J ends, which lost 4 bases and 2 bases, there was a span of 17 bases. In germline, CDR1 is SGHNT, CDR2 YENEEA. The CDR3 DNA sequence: TGTGCCAGCAGCTCGAGGGGCAGTGGGGATAACACCGGGGAGCTGTTTTTT. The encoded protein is CASSSRGSGDNTGELFF.

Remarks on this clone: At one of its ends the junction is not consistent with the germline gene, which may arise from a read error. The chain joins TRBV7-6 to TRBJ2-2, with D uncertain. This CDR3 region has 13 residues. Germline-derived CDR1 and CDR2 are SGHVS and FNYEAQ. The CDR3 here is CASSPRNPGELFF. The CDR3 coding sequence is TGTGCCAGCAGCCCCAGGAACCCCGGGGAGCTGTTTTTT.

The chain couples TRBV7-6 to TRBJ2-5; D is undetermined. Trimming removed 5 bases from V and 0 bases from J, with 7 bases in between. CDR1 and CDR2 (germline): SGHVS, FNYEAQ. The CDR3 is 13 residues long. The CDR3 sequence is CASSVTHQETQYF. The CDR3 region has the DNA TGTGCCAGCAGCGTGACACACCAAGAGACCCAGTACTTC.

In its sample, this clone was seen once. Here the CDR3 DNA reads TGTGCCAACACCCCGGGGGAAGGACCGAACACCGGGGAGCTGTTTTTT. Encoded protein: CANTPGEGPNTGELFF. The genes are TRBV6-9 and TRBJ2-2; maybe TRBD2 (6 bases). Per germline, CDR1 MNHGY and CDR2 SVAAGI. Trimming stripped 10 bases from V and 0 bases from J, with 18 bases between. This CDR3 has 16 residues.

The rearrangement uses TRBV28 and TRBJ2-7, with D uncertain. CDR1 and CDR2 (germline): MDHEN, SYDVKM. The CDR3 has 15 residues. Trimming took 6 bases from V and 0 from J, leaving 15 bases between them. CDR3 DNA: TGTGCCAGCAGCCGACAAGTCCCAGGCTCCTACGAGCAGTACTTC. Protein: CASSRQVPGSYEQYF.

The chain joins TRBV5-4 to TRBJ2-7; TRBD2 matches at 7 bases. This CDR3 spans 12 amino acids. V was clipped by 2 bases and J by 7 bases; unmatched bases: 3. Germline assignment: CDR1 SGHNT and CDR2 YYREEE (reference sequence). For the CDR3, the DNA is TGTGCCAGCAGCTTAGACGGGAGGGAGCAGTACTTC. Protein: CASSLDGREQYF.

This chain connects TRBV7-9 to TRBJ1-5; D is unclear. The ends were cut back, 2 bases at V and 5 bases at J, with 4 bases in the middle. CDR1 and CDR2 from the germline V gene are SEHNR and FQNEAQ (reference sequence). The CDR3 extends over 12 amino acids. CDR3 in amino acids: CASSLSHQPQHF. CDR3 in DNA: TGTGCCAGCAGCTTAAGTCATCAGCCCCAGCATTTT.

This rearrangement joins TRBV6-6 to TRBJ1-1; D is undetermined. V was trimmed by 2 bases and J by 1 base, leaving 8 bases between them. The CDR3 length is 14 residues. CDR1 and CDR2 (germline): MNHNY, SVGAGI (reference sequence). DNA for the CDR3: TGTGCCAGCAGTTACGGGTTTTCGAACACTGAAGCTTTCTTT. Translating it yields CASSYGFSNTEAFF.

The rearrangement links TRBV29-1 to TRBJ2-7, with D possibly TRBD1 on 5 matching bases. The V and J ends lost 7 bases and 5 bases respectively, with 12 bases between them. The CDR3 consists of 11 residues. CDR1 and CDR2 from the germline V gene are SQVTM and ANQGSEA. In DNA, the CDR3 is TGCAGCGCCCAGGGTGCCGACGAGCAGTACTTC. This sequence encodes CSAQGADEQYF.

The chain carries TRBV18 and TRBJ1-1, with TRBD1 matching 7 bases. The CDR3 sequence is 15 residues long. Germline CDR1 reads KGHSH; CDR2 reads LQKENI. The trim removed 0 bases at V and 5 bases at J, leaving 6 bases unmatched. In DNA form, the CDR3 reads TGTGCCAGCTCACCACCGACAGGGCAGGAGACTGAAGCTTTCTTT. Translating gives CASSPPTGQETEAFF.

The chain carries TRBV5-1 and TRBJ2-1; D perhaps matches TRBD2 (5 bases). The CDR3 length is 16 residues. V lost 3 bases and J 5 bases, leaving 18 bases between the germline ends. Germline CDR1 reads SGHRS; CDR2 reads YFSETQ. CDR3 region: CASSSTRRPANNEQFF. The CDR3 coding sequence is TGCGCCAGCAGCTCTACTAGAAGACCGGCCAACAATGAGCAGTTCTTC.

CDR3 region: CASSVQGFAYNEQFF. The CDR3, as DNA: TGTGCCAGCAGCGTACAGGGATTTGCCTACAATGAGCAGTTCTTC. The genes are TRBV9 and TRBJ2-1; a weak D match, TRBD1 (5 bases). CDR1 is SGDLS, CDR2 YYNGEE, per germline. The CDR3 length is 15 residues. V was pared by 1 base and J by 2 bases, with 10 bases between.

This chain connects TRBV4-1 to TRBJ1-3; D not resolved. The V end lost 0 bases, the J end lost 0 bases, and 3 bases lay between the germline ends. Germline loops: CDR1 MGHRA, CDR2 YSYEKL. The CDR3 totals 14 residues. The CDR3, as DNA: TGCGCCAGCAGCCAAGATAGCTCTGGAAACACCATATATTTT. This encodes CASSQDSSGNTIYF.

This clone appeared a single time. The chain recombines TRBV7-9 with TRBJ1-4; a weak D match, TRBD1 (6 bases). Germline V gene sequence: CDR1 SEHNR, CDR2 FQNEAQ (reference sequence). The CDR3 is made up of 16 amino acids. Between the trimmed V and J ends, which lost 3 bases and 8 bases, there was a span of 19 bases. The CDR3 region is CASSFGGAEGKEKLFF. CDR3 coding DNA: TGTGCCAGCAGCTTTGGGGGGGCGGAAGGGAAAGAAAAACTGTTTTTT.

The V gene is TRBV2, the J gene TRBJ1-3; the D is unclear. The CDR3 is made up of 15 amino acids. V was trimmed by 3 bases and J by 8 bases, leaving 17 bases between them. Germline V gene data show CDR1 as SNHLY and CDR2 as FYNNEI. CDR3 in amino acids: CASSEGKTRGDTIYF. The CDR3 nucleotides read TGTGCCAGCAGTGAGGGGAAGACCCGCGGGGACACCATATATTTT.

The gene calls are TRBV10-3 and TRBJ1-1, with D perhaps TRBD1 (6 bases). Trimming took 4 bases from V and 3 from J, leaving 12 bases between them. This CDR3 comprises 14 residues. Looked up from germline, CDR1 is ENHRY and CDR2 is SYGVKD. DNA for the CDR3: TGTGCCATCAGTGTGGGGGGGCAAGACACTGAAGCTTTCTTT. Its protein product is CAISVGGQDTEAFF.

In nucleotides, the CDR3 is TGCGCCAGCAGCGCGACAGGTTCGGATCAGCCCCAGCATTTT. Its protein product is CASSATGSDQPQHF. The rearrangement joins TRBV5-1 to TRBJ1-5; possible D gene TRBD1, 6 bases. The length of the CDR3 is 14 residues. Germline V gives CDR1 SGHRS, CDR2 YFSETQ. V lost 4 bases and J 5 bases, leaving 13 bases between the germline ends.

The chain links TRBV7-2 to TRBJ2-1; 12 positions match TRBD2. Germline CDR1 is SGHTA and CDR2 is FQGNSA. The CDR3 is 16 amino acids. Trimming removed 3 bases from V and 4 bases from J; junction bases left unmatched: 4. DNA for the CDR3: TGTGCCAGCAGCTTCGGGCTAGCGGGGGGGTACAATGAGCAGTTCTTC. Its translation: CASSFGLAGGYNEQFF. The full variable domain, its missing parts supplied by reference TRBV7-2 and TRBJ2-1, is GAGVSQSPSNKVTEKGKDVELRCDPISGHTALYWYRQSLGQGLEFLIYFQGNSAPDKSGLPSDRFSAERTGGSVSTLTIQRTQQEDSAVYLCASSFGLAGGYNEQFFGPGTRLTVL.

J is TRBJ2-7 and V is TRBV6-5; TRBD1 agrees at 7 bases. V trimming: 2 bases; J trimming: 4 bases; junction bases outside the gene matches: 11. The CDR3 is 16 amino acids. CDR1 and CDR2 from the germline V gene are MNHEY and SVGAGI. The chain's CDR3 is CASSYTGTAGFYEQYF. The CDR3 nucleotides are TGTGCCAGCAGTTACACCGGGACAGCTGGCTTTTACGAGCAGTACTTC.

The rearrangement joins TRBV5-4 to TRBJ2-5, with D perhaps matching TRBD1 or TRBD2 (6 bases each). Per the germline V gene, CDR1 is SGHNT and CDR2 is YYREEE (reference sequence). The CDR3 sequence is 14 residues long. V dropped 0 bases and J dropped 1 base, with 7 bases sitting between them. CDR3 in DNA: TGTGCCAGCAGCTTGGCGGGGGCCCAAGAGACCCAGTACTTC. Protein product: CASSLAGAQETQYF. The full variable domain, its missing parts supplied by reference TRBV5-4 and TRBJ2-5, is ETGVTQSPTHLIKTRGQQVTLRCSSQSGHNTVSWYQQALGQGPQFIFQYYREEENGRGNFPPRFSGLQFPNYSSELNVNALELDDSALYLCASSLAGAQETQYFGPGTRLLVL.

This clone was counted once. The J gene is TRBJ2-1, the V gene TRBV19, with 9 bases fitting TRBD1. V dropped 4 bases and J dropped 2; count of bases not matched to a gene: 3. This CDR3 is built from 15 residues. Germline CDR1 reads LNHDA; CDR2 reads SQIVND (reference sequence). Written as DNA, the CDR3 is TGTGCCAGTAGTACGGGACAGGGCCCCTACAATGAGCAGTTCTTC. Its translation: CASSTGQGPYNEQFF.

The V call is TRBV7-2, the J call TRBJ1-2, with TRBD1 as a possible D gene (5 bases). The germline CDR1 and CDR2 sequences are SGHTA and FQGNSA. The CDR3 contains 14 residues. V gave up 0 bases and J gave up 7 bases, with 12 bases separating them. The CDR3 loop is CASSLATGGGGYTF. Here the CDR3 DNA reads TGTGCCAGCAGCTTAGCTACTGGGGGTGGTGGCTACACCTTC.

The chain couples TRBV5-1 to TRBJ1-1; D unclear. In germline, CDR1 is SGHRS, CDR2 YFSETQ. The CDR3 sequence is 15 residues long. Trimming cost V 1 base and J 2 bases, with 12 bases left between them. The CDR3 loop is CASSLFPSFNTEAFF. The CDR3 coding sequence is TGCGCCAGCAGCTTGTTTCCCAGTTTCAACACTGAAGCTTTCTTT.

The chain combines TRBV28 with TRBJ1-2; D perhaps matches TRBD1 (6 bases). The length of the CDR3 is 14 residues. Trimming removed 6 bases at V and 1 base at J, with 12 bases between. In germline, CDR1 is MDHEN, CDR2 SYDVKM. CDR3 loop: CASSRTGFNYGYTF. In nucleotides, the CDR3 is TGTGCCAGCAGCCGTACAGGGTTTAACTATGGCTACACCTTC.

CDR3 bases: TGTGCCAGCAGCTGGAGTTCAAGCTACAATGAGCAGTTCTTC. Its translation: CASSWSSSYNEQFF. The rearrangement uses TRBV7-9 and TRBJ2-1, with unresolved D. The length of the CDR3 is 14 residues. Germline CDR1 SEHNR, CDR2 FQNEAQ (reference sequence). Trimming took 4 bases from V and 3 from J, leaving 10 bases between them.

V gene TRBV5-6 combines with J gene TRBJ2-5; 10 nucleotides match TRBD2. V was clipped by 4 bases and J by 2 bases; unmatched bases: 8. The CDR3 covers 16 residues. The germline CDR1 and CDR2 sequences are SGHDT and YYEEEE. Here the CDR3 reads CASSPITSGEQETQYF. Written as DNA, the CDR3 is TGTGCCAGCAGCCCTATAACTAGCGGGGAACAAGAGACCCAGTACTTC.

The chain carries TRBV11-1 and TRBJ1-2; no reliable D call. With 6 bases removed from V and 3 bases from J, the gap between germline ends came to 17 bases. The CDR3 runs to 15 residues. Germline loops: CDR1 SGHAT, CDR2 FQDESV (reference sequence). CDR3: CASSQTTGADYGYTF. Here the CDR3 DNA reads TGTGCCAGCAGTCAAACTACCGGAGCCGACTATGGCTACACCTTC.

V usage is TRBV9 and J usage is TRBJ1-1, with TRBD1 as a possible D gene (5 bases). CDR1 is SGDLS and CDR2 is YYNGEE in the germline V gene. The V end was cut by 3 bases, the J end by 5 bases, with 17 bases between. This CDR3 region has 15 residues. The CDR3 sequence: CASSETGTVDTEAFF. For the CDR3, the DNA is TGTGCCAGCAGCGAAACCGGGACGGTGGATACTGAAGCTTTCTTT.